This TCR beta chain was captured by sequencing in a study of shared clonotypes between healthy human individuals. Study-level points and caveats: Sampling covered blood only; tissue repertoires likely differ. Shared clonotypes across all four donors exceeded non-shared ones in generation probability.

Donors, healthy HIV-negative adults, lacked recent acute infections or vaccinations. Authors' analysis steps: Filtering differed because ImmunoSEQ produced junction-only sequences that carried no quality scores. Using immunoSEQ multiplex PCR, the repertoire was profiled, and TCRdb retains in-frame clones only, with some absent. The V and J calls and clone size are taken from that table; D and trimming were inferred from the DNA. The table records fewer than 2.5 million clones, more than 85% of them present only once. In regard to this clone: Its antigen is unidentified.

The ends were cut back, 2 bases at V and 4 bases at J, with 9 bases in the middle. The V gene's germline CDR1 is SGHNT and CDR2 YYREEE (reference sequence). CDR3 length: 14 residues. This rearrangement joins TRBV5-4 to TRBJ2-2, with D possibly being TRBD1 (5 bases). Sequencing was done on a sample of naive CD4+ T cells from PBMCs. Subset meaning: CD45RA+ positively selected. The TCR was taken from a man aged 18-30 years in good health. Some clones in this sample may be carry-over from other donors' samples. In nucleotides, the CDR3 is TGTGCCAGCAGCTTTATACAGGCCACCGGGGAGCTGTTTTTT. Its translation is CASSFIQATGELFF.